The source of this TCR beta chain is a study of early T cells in non-severe SARS-CoV-2 infection listed by TCRdb under 2021. In terms of the full investigation: Bulk RNA from unsorted whole blood was used for TCR sequencing, so alpha and beta chains could not be paired.

Remarks on this clonotype: The target of this receptor is not known. Base quality data are lacking; no much larger clone is found one base away.

Findings and caveats that apply to the study as a whole: Matching against VDJdb was skewed toward anti-spike CD8 responses, likely underestimated virus-specific expansions, and missed private and CD4 specificities.

V drops 6 bases and J drops 3 bases, leaving 21 bases in between. Taken from the germline V gene, the CDR1 and CDR2 loops are KGHSH and LQKENI. Including the terminal cysteine and phenylalanine, the CDR3 comprises 16 residues. Only the CDR3 region is kept as DNA, spanning 48 bases read in frame from base 1. Preparation of the library involved 5' RACE. This sample was sequenced with a NextSeq 500. In the TCR library protocol, unique molecular identifiers were attached to individual cDNA molecules to correct for PCR bias and sequencing error. TCR alpha and beta chains were both sequenced, and the abundances of alpha and beta sequences in each sample were closely correlated with each other. For the original study's pipeline: Decombinator V4 was used to perform V gene, J gene and CDR3 annotation of TCR sequences. Expanded TCRs were defined as changing significantly between any two time points under a Poisson model with p below 0.0001. TCR abundances were normalised to the total number of TCRs sequenced in each sample and reported as counts per million. TRAV1-2 paired with TRAJ12, TRAJ20 or TRAJ33 defined MAIT TCRs, while TRAV10 paired with TRAJ18 defined iNKT TCRs. A search of VDJdb, accessed on 1 November 2021, was run for TCRs annotated to CMV, EBV and SARS-CoV-2, with TCRs annotated for multiple antigens excluded. Using fastp at Q25 and MiXCR, TCRdb reprocessed the public reads and kept productive beta chains. Records with the same CDR3 protein are collapsed into one entry carrying the most frequent genes and DNA. TCRdb, rather than the study authors, made the V and J calls. The sample table holds about 64,000 distinct CDR3 sequences, of which roughly 13% were seen once. Of the sample, more than 3.5% falls within the top ten clones.

This was a case-control study nested in a cohort of healthcare workers in London, UK, who had nasopharyngeal swab PCR tests and blood samples taken every week. Healthcare workers were recruited during the week of the UK lockdown, between 23 and 31 March 2020, and followed weekly for up to about 15 weeks. Source material: whole blood. The TCR originated in an adult who was a healthcare worker with PCR-confirmed SARS-CoV-2 infection or an uninfected control (not recorded which). Recombination joined TRBV18 with TRBJ2-7; too little of a D gene remains to name it. The bases are TGTGCCAGCTCGCAGGCGGTGGGGTATCCTAACTACGAGCAGTACTTC. This yields the protein CASSQAVGYPNYEQYF. The entire variable domain, with the stretches around the CDR3 drawn from the reference TRBV18 and TRBJ2-7 proteins, is NAGVMQNPRHLVRRRGQEARLRCSPMKGHSHVYWYRQLPEEGLKFMVYLQKENIIDESGMPKERFSAEFPKEGPSILRIQQVVRGDSAAYFCASSQAVGYPNYEQYFGPGTRLTVT.